This T cell receptor beta chain was identified during a study of T cells in Graves' hyperthyroidism and ophthalmopathy. Per the germline V gene, CDR1 is SGHDT and CDR2 is YYEEEE. Trimming took off 2 bases at V and 5 bases at J, with 16 bases between the two ends. The CDR3 covers 15 residues. The sample holds many counts of this clonotype. The TCR beta CDR3 regions underwent amplification using RNA transcripts as the source. HTBI primers were employed in a first-round RT-PCR of the TCR CDR3. TCRdb re-derived calls from the multiplex PCR reads in MiXCR, one entry per CDR3 protein. The sample holds hundreds of thousands of distinct CDR3 sequences, roughly a third seen once.

The receptor comes from a woman aged 40 to 50 with Graves' hyperthyroidism. The J gene is TRBJ1-1, the V gene TRBV5-6; no clear D gene. The sequencing input was blood. As DNA, the CDR3 is TGTGCCAGCAGCTTAGGACGGCCCCTGGGAACTGAAGCTTTCTTT. Amino acids: CASSLGRPLGTEAFF.